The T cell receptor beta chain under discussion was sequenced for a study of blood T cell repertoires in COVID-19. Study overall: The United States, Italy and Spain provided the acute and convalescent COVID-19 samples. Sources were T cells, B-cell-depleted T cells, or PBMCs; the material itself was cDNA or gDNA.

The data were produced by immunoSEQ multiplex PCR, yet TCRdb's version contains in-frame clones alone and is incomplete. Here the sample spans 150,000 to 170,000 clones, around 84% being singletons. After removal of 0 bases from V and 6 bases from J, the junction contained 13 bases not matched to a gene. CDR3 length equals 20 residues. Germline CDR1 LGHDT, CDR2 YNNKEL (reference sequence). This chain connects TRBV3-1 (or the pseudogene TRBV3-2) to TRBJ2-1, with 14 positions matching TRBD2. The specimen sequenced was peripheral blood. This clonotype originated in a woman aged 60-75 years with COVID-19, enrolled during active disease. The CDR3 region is CASSQELKMGLAGVRNEQFF. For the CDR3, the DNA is TGTGCCAGCAGCCAAGAACTTAAAATGGGACTAGCGGGAGTCCGCAATGAGCAGTTCTTC.